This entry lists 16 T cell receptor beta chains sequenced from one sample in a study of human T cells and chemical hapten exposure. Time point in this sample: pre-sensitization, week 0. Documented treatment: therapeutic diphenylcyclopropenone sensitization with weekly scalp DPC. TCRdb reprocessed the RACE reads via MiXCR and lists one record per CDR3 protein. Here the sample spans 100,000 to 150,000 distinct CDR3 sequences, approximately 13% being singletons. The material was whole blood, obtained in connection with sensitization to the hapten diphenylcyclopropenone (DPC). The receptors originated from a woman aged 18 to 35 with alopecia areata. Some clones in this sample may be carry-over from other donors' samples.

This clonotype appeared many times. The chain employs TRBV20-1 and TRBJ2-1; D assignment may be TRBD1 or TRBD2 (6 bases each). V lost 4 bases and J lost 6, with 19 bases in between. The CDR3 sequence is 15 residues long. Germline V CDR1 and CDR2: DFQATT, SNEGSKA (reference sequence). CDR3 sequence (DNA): TGCAGTGCTATATTCGACGCCGGGGGCTCCAATGAGCAGTTCTTC. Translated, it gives CSAIFDAGGSNEQFF.

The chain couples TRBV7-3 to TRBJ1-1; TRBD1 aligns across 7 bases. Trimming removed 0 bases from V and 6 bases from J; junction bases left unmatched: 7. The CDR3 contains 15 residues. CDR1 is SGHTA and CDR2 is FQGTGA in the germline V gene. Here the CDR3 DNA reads TGTGCCAGCAGCTTAACGCCGACAGGGAGGTCTGAAGCTTTCTTT. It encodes CASSLTPTGRSEAFF.

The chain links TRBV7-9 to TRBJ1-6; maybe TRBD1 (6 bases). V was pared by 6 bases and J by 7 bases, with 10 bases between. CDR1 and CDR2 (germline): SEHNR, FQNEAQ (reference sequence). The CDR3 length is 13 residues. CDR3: CASRQGWNSPLHF. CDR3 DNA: TGTGCCAGCAGACAGGGCTGGAATTCACCCCTCCACTTT. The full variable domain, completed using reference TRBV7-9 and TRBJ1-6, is DTGVSQNPRHKITKRGQNVTFRCDPISEHNRLYWYRQTLGQGPEFLTYFQNEAQLEKSRLLSDRFSAERPKGSFSTLEIQRTEQGDSAMYLCASRQGWNSPLHFGNGTRLTVT.

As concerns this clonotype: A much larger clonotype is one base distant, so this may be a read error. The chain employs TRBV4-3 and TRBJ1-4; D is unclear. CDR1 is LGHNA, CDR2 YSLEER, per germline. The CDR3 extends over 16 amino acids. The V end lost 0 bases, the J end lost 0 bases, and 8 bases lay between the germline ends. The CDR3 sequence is CASSQEATSTNEKLFF. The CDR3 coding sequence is TGCGCCAGCAGCCAAGAGGCCACTTCAACTAATGAAAAACTGTTTTTT.

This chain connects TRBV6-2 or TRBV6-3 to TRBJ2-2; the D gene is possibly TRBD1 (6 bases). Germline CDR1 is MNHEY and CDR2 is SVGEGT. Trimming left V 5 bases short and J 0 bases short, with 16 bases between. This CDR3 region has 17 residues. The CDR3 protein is CASSPTQGRPNTGELFF. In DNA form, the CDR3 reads TGTGCCAGCAGTCCCACCCAGGGGCGACCGAACACCGGGGAGCTGTTTTTT.

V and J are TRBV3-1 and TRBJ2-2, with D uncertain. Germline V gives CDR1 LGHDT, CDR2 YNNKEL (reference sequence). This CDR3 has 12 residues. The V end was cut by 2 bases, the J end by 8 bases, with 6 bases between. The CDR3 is CASSQSGGELFF. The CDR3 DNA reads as TGTGCCAGCAGCCAAAGTGGGGGGGAGCTGTTTTTT.

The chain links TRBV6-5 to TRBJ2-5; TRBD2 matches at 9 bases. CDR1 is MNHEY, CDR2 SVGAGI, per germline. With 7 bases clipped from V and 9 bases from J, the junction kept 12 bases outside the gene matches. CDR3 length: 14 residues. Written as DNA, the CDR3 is TGTGCCAGCACCCGAGCGGGGGGCCCGATGGCCCAGTACTTC. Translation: CASTRAGGPMAQYF.

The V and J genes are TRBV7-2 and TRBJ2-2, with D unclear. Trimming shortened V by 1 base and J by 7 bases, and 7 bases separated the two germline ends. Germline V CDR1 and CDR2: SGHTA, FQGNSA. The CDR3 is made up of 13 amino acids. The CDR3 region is CASSLDGIGELFF. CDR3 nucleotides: TGTGCCAGCAGCTTAGATGGGATCGGGGAGCTGTTTTTT.

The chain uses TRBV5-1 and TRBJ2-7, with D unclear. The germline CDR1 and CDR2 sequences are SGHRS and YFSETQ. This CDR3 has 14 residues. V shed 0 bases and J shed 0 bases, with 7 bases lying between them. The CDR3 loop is CASSLVLASYEQYF. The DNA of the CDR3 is TGCGCCAGCAGCTTGGTTCTGGCCTCCTACGAGCAGTACTTC.

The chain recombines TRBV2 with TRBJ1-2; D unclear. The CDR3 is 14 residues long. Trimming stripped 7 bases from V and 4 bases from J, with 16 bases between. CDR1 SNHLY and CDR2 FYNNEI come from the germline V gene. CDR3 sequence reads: CASNPRQVTYGYTF. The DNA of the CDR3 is TGTGCCAGCAACCCCCGGCAGGTTACCTATGGCTACACCTTC.

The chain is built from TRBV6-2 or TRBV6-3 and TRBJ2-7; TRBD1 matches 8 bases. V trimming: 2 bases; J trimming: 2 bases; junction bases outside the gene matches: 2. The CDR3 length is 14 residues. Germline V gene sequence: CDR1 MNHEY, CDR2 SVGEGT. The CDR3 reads CASSYGQGAYEQYF. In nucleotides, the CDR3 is TGTGCCAGCAGTTACGGACAGGGAGCCTACGAGCAGTACTTC.

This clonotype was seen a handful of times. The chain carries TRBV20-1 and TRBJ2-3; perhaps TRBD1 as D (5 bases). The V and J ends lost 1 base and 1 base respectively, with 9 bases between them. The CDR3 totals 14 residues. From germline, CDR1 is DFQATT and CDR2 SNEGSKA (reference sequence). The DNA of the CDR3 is TGCAGTGCTAGAGCAGGGCTAGGCACAGATACGCAGTATTTT. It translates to CSARAGLGTDTQYF.

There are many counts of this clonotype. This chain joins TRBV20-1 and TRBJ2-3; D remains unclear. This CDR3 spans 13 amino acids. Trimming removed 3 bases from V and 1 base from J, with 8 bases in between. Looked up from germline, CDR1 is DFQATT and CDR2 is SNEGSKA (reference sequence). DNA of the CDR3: TGCAGTGCTAGGGGGTCAGGCACAGATACGCAGTATTTT. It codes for CSARGSGTDTQYF.

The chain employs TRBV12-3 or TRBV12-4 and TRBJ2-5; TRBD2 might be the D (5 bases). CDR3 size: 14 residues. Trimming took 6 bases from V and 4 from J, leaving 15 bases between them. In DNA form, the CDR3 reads TGTGCCAGCAGCCCCTTCGGGGTAGGAGAGACCCAGTACTTC. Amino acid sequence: CASSPFGVGETQYF.

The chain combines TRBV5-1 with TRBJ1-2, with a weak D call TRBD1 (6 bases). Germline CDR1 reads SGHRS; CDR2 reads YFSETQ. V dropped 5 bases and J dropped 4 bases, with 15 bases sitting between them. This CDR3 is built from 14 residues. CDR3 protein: CASSQGARGYGYTF. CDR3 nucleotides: TGCGCCAGCAGTCAAGGTGCCAGGGGCTATGGCTACACCTTC.

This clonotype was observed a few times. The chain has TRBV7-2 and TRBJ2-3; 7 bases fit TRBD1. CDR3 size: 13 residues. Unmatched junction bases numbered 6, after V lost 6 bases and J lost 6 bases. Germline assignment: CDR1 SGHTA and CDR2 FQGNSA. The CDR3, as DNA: TGTGCCAGCAGTTACAGGGGTAGTGATACGCAGTATTTT. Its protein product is CASSYRGSDTQYF. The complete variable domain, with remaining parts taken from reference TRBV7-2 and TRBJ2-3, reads GAGVSQSPSNKVTEKGKDVELRCDPISGHTALYWYRQSLGQGLEFLIYFQGNSAPDKSGLPSDRFSAERTGGSVSTLTIQRTQQEDSAVYLCASSYRGSDTQYFGPGTRLTVL.